This TCR beta chain came from a study of blood T cell repertoires in COVID-19. Study summary: The United States, Italy and Spain were the sources of the acute and convalescent COVID-19 samples. The analysed material was cDNA or gDNA that came from T cells, B-cell-depleted T cells, or PBMCs.

This CDR3 region has 11 residues. Trimming removed 5 bases from V and 4 bases from J, with 8 bases in between. Germline lookup yields CDR1 DFQATT and CDR2 SNEGSKA (reference sequence). Study processing details: Estimated nucleated cell counts came from reference gene primer amplification. Method: immunoSEQ multiplex PCR; TCRdb's copy keeps in-frame clones and lacks some. Clone size and V and J calls were adopted from that table, with D and trimming inferred from the DNA. Counted here are about 170,000 clones, around four fifths occurring once; the ten biggest clones make up about 19%. The V and J genes are TRBV20-1 and TRBJ1-1; weak D call: TRBD1 (6 bases). This clonotype was obtained from a woman aged 70-85 years who had recovered from COVID-19. The sample consisted of peripheral blood. The CDR3 sequence: CSAGGSTEAFF. The CDR3 DNA is TGCAGTGCTGGGGGCAGCACTGAAGCTTTCTTT.